A single count supports the clone carrying this T cell receptor beta chain. The sample belongs to a study of blood T cell repertoires in COVID-19. Across the study: Acute-phase and convalescent COVID-19 samples originated in the United States, Italy and Spain.

Original analysis: Scientists estimated how many nucleated cells there were by amplifying reference gene primers. Repertoires were generated with immunoSEQ multiplex PCR, while TCRdb's copy carries only in-frame clones and drops some. V and J calls and clone size are copied from that table; D and trimming were computed from the DNA. The repertoire holds roughly 120,000 clones, approximately 90% seen once, with roughly 8.2% in the top ten. This TCR derives from a human donor in a cohort sampled during active COVID-19. Source material: peripheral blood.

CDR3 DNA: TGTGCCAGCAGCAGGAAGGGGCGGAACACCGGGGAGCTGTTTTTT. Translated: CASSRKGRNTGELFF. This sequence joins TRBV7-9 and TRBJ2-2, with TRBD1 as a possible D gene (5 bases). Trimming took off 5 bases at V and 1 base at J, with 11 bases between the two ends. The CDR3 has 15 residues. CDR1 and CDR2 from the germline V gene are SEHNR and FQNEAQ (reference sequence).